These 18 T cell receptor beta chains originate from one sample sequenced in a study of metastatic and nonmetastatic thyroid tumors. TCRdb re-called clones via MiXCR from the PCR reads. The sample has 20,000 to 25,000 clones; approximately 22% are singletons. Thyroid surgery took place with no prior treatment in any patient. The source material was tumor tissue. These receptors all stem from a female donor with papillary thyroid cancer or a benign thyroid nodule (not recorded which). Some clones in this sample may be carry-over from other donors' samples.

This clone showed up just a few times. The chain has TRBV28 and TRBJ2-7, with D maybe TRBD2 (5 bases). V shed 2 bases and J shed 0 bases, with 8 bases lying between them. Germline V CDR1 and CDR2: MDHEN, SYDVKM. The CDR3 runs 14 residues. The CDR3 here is CASSLPGISYEQYF. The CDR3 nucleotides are TGTGCCAGCAGTTTACCGGGGATCTCCTACGAGCAGTACTTC.

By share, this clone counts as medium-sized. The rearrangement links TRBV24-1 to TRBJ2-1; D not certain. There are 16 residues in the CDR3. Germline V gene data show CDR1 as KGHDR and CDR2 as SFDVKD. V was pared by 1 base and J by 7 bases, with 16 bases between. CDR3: CATSDFKFGFGNEQFF. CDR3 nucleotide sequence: TGTGCCACCAGTGATTTTAAGTTTGGGTTTGGGAATGAGCAGTTCTTC.

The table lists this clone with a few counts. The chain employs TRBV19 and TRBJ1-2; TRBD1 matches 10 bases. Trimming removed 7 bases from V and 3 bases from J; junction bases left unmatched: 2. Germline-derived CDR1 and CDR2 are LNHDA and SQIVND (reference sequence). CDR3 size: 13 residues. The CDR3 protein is CASKTGGHYGYTF. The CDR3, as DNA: TGTGCCAGTAAGACAGGGGGCCACTATGGCTACACCTTC.

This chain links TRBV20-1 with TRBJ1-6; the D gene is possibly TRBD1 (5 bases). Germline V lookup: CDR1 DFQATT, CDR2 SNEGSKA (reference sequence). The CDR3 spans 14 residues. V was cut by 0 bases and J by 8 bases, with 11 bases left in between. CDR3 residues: CSARDQGGHSPLHF. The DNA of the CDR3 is TGCAGTGCTAGAGATCAGGGAGGACATTCACCCCTCCACTTT.

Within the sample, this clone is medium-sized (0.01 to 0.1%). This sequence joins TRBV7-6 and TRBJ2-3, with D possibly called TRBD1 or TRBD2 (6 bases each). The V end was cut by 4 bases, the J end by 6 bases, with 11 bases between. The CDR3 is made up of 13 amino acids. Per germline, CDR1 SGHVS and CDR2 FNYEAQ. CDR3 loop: CASSYGGPDTQYF. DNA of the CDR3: TGTGCCAGCAGCTATGGGGGGCCGGATACGCAGTATTTT.

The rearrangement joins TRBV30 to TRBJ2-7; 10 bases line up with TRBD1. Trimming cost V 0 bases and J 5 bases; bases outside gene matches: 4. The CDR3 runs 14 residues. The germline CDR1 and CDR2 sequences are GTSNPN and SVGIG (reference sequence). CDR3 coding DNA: TGTGCCTGGAGTGTAGGGGGGACAGGGGACGAGCAGTACTTC. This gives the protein CAWSVGGTGDEQYF.

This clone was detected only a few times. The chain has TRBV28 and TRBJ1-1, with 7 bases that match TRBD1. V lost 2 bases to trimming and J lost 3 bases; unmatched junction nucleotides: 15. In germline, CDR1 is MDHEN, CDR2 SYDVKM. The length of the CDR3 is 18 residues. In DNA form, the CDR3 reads TGTGCCAGCAGTTTAGAGGGCAGGGGGTATTTGGGGTACACTGAAGCTTTCTTT. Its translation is CASSLEGRGYLGYTEAFF.

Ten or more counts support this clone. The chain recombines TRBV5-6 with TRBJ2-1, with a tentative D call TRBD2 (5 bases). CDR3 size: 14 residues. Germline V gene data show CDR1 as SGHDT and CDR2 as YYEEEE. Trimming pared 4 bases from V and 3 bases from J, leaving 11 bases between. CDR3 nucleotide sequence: TGTGCCAGCAGCGTCGGACTGGGCTACAATGAGCAGTTCTTC. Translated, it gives CASSVGLGYNEQFF.

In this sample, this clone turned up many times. This chain's CDR3 is CASRRVEETQYF. The CDR3 DNA sequence: TGCGCCAGCAGGAGGGTCGAAGAGACCCAGTACTTC. V is TRBV5-1 and J is TRBJ2-5; TRBD2 is a possible D gene (5 bases). The length of the CDR3 is 12 residues. CDR1 is SGHRS, CDR2 YFSETQ, per germline. V lost 5 bases, J lost 3 bases, and 8 bases lay in between.

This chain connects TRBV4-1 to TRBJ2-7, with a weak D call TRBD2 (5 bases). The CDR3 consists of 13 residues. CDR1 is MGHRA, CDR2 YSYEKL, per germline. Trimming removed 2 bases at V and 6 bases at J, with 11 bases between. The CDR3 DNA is TGCGCCAGCAGCCAACCAACTAGTGCCGAGCAGTACTTC. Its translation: CASSQPTSAEQYF.

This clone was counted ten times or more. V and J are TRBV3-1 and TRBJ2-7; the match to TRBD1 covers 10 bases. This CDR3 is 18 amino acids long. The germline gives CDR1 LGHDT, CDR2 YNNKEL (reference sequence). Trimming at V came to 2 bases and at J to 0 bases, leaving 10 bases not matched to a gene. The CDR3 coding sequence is TGTGCCAGCAGCCAACACAACCCGGGACAGGGGACCTCCTACGAGCAGTACTTC. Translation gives CASSQHNPGQGTSYEQYF.

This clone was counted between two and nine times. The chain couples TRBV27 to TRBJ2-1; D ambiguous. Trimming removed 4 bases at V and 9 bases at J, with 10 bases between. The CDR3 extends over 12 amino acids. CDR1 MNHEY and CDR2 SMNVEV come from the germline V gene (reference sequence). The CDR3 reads CASSSIVAEQFF. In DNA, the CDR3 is TGTGCCAGCAGTTCTATCGTAGCTGAGCAGTTCTTC.

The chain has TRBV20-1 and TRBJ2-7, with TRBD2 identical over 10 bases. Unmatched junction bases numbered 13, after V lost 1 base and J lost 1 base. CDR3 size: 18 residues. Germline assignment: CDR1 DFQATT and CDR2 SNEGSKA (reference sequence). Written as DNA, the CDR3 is TGCAGTGCTAGAGTCCCTGGAGGAGCGGGAGGGCGGTCCTACGAGCAGTACTTC. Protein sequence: CSARVPGGAGGRSYEQYF.

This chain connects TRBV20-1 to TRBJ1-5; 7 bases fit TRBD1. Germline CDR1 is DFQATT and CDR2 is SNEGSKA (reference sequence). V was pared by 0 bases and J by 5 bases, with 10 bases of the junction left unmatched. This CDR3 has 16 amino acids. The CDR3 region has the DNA TGCAGTGCTAGAGATCCTGGGACAGTTAAATATCAGCCCCAGCATTTT. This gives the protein CSARDPGTVKYQPQHF.

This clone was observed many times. CDR3 in amino acids: CASSWGGRGPTEAFF. CDR3 in DNA: TGTGCCAGCAGCTGGGGGGGCAGGGGGCCCACTGAAGCTTTCTTT. The V and J genes are TRBV5-4 and TRBJ1-1, with 8 bases identical to TRBD1. This CDR3 has 15 amino acids. V lost 3 bases to trimming and J lost 4 bases; unmatched junction nucleotides: 8. Germline CDR1 is SGHNT and CDR2 is YYREEE (reference sequence).

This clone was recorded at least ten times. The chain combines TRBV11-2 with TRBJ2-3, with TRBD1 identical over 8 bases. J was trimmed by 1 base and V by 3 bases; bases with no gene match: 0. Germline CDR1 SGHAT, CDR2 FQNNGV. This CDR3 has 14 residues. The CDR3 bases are TGTGCCAGCAGCTTGGGACAGGGCACAGATACGCAGTATTTT. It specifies CASSLGQGTDTQYF. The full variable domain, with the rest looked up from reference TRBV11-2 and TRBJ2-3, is EAGVAQSPRYKIIEKRQSVAFWCNPISGHATLYWYQQILGQGPKLLIQFQNNGVVDDSQLPKDRFSAERLKGVDSTLKIQPAKLEDSAVYLCASSLGQGTDTQYFGPGTRLTVL.

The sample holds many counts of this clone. The CDR3: CATSRDSPPDTQYF. In DNA, the CDR3 is TGTGCCACCAGCAGAGATTCCCCCCCAGATACGCAGTATTTT. This chain connects TRBV15 to TRBJ2-3; D ambiguous. The CDR3 contains 14 residues. V lost 0 bases and J lost 4, with 8 bases in between. Germline values: CDR1 LNHNV, CDR2 YYDKDF (reference sequence).

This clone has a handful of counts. The CDR3 reads CASSLVGLAGLGEEQFF. CDR3 sequence (DNA): TGTGCCAGCAGTTTAGTTGGACTAGCGGGCTTAGGGGAAGAGCAGTTCTTC. This chain connects TRBV12-3 or TRBV12-4 to TRBJ2-1; 11 bases are a match to TRBD2. The V and J ends lost 1 base and 10 bases, in that order; junction bases with no gene match: 12. The CDR3 runs to 17 residues.